The rows below give T cell receptor beta chains drawn from one sample of a study of ipilimumab plus nivolumab after autologous stem cell transplantation. Sequencing was performed with immunoSEQ multiplex PCR; in TCRdb, only in-frame clones are kept and a portion is missing. Of approximately 40,000 clones in the sample, over 90% were seen once. The source material was PBMCs, sampled in a trial of ipilimumab plus nivolumab as post-transplant consolidation. All receptors derive from a male donor with multiple myeloma. Both conserved end residues are part of each CDR3. A D gene is named only where the DNA matches it firmly. Clone size is given for some rows only: seen once, a few or many times, or a class if the clone is expanded.

V gene	J gene	D gene	clone size	CDR3 protein	CDR3 DNA
TRBV5-1	TRBJ2-3	-	-	CASSPQGAGDTQYF	TGCGCCAGCAGCCCCCAGGGAGCTGGAGATACGCAGTATTTT
TRBV19	TRBJ1-1	-	-	CASSEGIGTEAFF	TGTGCCAGTAGTGAGGGGATAGGTACTGAAGCTTTCTTT
TRBV28	TRBJ1-1	-	-	CASSTYRVENTEAFF	TGTGCCAGCAGTACCTACAGGGTAGAAAACACTGAAGCTTTCTTT
TRBV11-2	TRBJ2-1	TRBD2	-	CASSLESSGYNEQFF	TGTGCCAGCAGCTTAGAATCTAGCGGCTACAATGAGCAGTTCTTC
TRBV27	TRBJ1-1	-	-	CASSYGTNTEAFF	TGTGCCAGCAGCTACGGGACTAACACTGAAGCTTTCTTT
TRBV27	TRBJ1-1	-	-	CASSLSGDAGTEAFF	TGTGCCAGCAGTTTATCCGGGGACGCGGGGACTGAAGCTTTCTTT
TRBV30	TRBJ1-1	-	-	CAWSKGPFTEAFF	TGTGCCTGGAGTAAGGGGCCGTTCACTGAAGCTTTCTTT
TRBV9	TRBJ2-2	-	-	CASSVRGRGPNTGELFF	TGTGCCAGCAGCGTAAGAGGAAGGGGACCGAACACCGGGGAGCTGTTTTTT
TRBV7-9	TRBJ2-5	-	-	CASSLGPWETQYF	TGTGCCAGCAGCTTAGGACCCTGGGAGACCCAGTACTTC
TRBV19	TRBJ2-1	TRBD2	-	CASSPGGLAGAVNEQFF	TGTGCCAGTAGTCCTGGAGGGCTAGCGGGCGCAGTCAATGAGCAGTTCTTC
TRBV6-1	TRBJ1-6	-	-	CASSELVAVNSPLHF	TGTGCCAGCAGTGAACTTGTGGCGGTTAATTCACCCCTCCACTTT
TRBV4-3	TRBJ1-1	-	-	CASSQVVGRVEAFF	TGCGCCAGCAGCCAAGTGGTAGGGAGGGTTGAAGCTTTCTTT
TRBV27	TRBJ1-1	-	-	CASRKTEGFEAFF	TGTGCCAGCAGAAAGACAGAAGGGTTTGAAGCTTTCTTT
TRBV4-3	TRBJ2-1	TRBD2	-	CASSQLWGDGGSSYNEQFF	TGCGCCAGCAGCCAATTATGGGGGGATGGCGGGAGCTCCTACAATGAGCAGTTCTTC
TRBV9	TRBJ1-1	TRBD1	-	CASSQGQGAEAFF	TGTGCCAGCAGTCAGGGACAGGGGGCTGAAGCTTTCTTT
TRBV7-2	TRBJ2-2	-	-	CASSLAGWVDTGELFF	TGTGCCAGCAGCTTAGCTGGGTGGGTTGACACCGGGGAGCTGTTTTTT
TRBV7-2	TRBJ2-1	TRBD2	-	CASRPGLASSNEQFF	TGTGCCAGCAGACCCGGACTAGCGAGCTCCAATGAGCAGTTCTTC
TRBV7-3	TRBJ2-2	TRBD2	-	CASSPGLAGGELFF	TGTGCCAGCAGCCCGGGACTAGCGGGCGGGGAGCTGTTTTTT
TRBV13	TRBJ2-1	-	-	CASSLHYLNEQFF	TGTGCCAGCAGCCTACACTACCTCAATGAGCAGTTCTTC
TRBV7-2	TRBJ1-1	-	once	CASSRTGLNTEAFF	TGTGCCAGCAGCCGCACAGGGTTGAACACTGAAGCTTTCTTT
TRBV27	TRBJ2-1	TRBD2	-	CASSVAGNYNEQFF	TGTGCCAGCAGTGTAGCGGGGAACTACAATGAGCAGTTCTTC
TRBV9	TRBJ2-6	-	once	CASSVTGSGANVLTF	TGTGCCAGCAGCGTAACGGGTTCTGGGGCCAACGTCCTGACTTTC
TRBV7-2	TRBJ2-5	TRBD2	-	CASSLGPSGRETQYF	TGTGCCAGCAGCTTAGGACCCAGCGGGAGAGAGACCCAGTACTTC
TRBV19	TRBJ1-5	TRBD1	medium-sized	CASSGGQGPNQPQHF	TGTGCCAGTAGTGGGGGACAGGGCCCTAATCAGCCCCAGCATTTT
TRBV30	TRBJ1-4	-	-	CAWSSTNEKLFF	TGTGCCTGGAGTTCAACTAATGAAAAACTGTTTTTT
TRBV18	TRBJ2-5	-	-	CATGLGTETQYF	TGTGCCACCGGCCTTGGGACAGAGACCCAGTACTTC